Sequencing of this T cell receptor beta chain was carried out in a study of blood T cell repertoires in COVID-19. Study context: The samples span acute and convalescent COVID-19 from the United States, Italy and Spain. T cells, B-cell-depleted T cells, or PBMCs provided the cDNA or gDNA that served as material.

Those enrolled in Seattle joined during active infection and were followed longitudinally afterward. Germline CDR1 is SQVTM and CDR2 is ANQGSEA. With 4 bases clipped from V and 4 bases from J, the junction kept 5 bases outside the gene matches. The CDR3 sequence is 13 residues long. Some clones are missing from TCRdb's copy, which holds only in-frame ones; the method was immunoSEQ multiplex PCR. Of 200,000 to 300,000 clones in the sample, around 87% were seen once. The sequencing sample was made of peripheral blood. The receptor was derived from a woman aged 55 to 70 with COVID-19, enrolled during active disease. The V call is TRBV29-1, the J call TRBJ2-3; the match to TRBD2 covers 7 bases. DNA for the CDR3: TGCAGCGTTGCAATCCGGGGGGCAGATACGCAGTATTTT. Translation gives CSVAIRGADTQYF.